This T cell receptor beta chain was captured by sequencing in a study of T-cell memory formation after mild COVID-19. cDNA libraries for TCR alpha and TCR beta, carrying sample barcodes and UMIs, came from 5'RACE with constant-segment primers. Via MiXCR, TCRdb re-called the 5' RACE reads, giving one row per CDR3 protein. The sample holds about 190,000 distinct CDR3 sequences; about a sixth are singletons and the top ten take around 2.4%. The length of the CDR3 is 14 residues. Deletions cut 3 bases from V and 0 bases from J, with 8 bases between. This clonotype was observed many times. The target antigen is unknown. Study-wide results and limits: CD4+ bias marked clones expanding day 15 to 37, unlike balanced contracting clones.

This TCR came from an adult woman who had mild COVID-19 (a few samples of this study predate the infection). Cell type and time point are not known. This chain uses TRBV12-3 or TRBV12-4 with TRBJ1-1; D gene ambiguous. Sequenced input: PBMCs or a T cell subset sorted from them (not recorded which). CDR3 sequence: CASSFGQLNTEAFF. The CDR3 nucleotides read TGTGCCAGCAGTTTTGGGCAGTTGAACACTGAAGCTTTCTTT.